Listed below are T cell receptor beta chains from one sample, sequenced in a study of regulatory T cells in long-lasting Graves disease. Via MiXCR, TCRdb re-called the multiplex PCR reads, giving one row per CDR3 protein. The sample shows around 460,000 distinct CDR3 sequences, 13% to 15% of them seen only once. In addition, the sample was reused for a study of T cells in Graves' hyperthyroidism and ophthalmopathy.

The source material was peripheral blood mononuclear cells (PBMCs), sampled at new diagnosis, from a patient treated with antithyroid drugs. The receptors stem from a woman aged 45-65 years with Graves disease. Both conserved end residues are part of each CDR3. Fields, in order: D gene, V gene, J gene, clone size, CDR3 protein, CDR3 DNA. The D gene is left open where the match is weak. Not every row has a clone size; where given, it reads once, few, many or a size class.

-	TRBV28	TRBJ2-1	many	CASTLWAGSNNEQFF	TGTGCCAGCACCCTTTGGGCAGGGTCCAACAATGAGCAGTTCTTC
TRBD1	TRBV3-1	TRBJ2-3	many	CAAGGIDDTQYF	TGTGCCGCAGGGGGAATCGACGATACGCAGTATTTT
-	TRBV4-1	TRBJ2-5	-	CASSQALGARKTQYF	TGCGCCAGCAGCCAAGCGTTGGGGGCGCGGAAGACCCAGTACTTC
-	TRBV11-2	TRBJ1-5	many	CASSLGMNSNQPQHF	TGTGCCAGCAGCTTAGGTATGAATAGCAATCAGCCCCAGCATTTT
TRBD1	TRBV6-1	TRBJ2-7	many	CASSERGGQGSSYEQYF	TGTGCCAGCAGTGAAAGGGGCGGACAGGGAAGCTCCTACGAGCAGTACTTC
-	TRBV28	TRBJ1-6	many	CASSLLGKPSNSPLHF	TGTGCCAGCAGTCTTCTTGGGAAGCCATCAAATTCACCCCTCCACTTT
TRBD1	TRBV28	TRBJ2-7	many	CASSPNRGRDEQYF	TGTGCCAGCAGTCCTAACAGGGGGCGCGACGAGCAGTACTTC
TRBD2	TRBV27	TRBJ2-7	many	CASSSYSGSSYEQYF	TGTGCCAGCAGTTCCTATAGCGGGAGTTCCTACGAGCAGTACTTC
-	TRBV3-1	TRBJ2-5	-	CASGPEETQYF	TGTGCCAGCGGTCCCGAGGAGACCCAGTACTTC
-	TRBV6-1	TRBJ2-1	few	CASSDGRGSDEQFF	TGTGCCAGCAGTGACGGACGGGGCTCCGATGAGCAGTTCTTC
TRBD1	TRBV20-1	TRBJ2-5	few	CSARRGTGAETQYF	TGCAGTGCTAGAAGGGGGACAGGGGCCGAGACCCAGTACTTC
-	TRBV10-2	TRBJ2-3	many	CASRPTRGEVLSTDTQYF	TGCGCCAGCAGGCCTACGAGGGGGGAGGTCCTGAGCACAGATACGCAGTATTTT
-	TRBV6-1	TRBJ1-3	-	CASNRAEFVSGNTIYF	TGTGCCAGCAACCGGGCAGAGTTTGTCTCTGGAAACACCATATATTTT
TRBD1	TRBV6-1	TRBJ1-4	many	CASSDPGQNEKLFF	TGTGCCAGCAGTGACCCGGGACAGAATGAAAAACTGTTTTTT
TRBD2	TRBV10-3	TRBJ2-7	-	CAISVDSGFTYEQYF	TGTGCCATCAGTGTAGATAGCGGGTTTACCTACGAGCAGTACTTC
TRBD2	TRBV30	TRBJ2-1	many	CAWSVLSGSSYNEQFF	TGTGCCTGGAGTGTACTGAGCGGGAGCTCCTACAATGAGCAGTTCTTC
TRBD1	TRBV30	TRBJ2-3	many	CAWSQGATDTQYF	TGTGCCTGGAGTCAGGGGGCCACAGATACGCAGTATTTT
-	TRBV2	TRBJ2-5	few	CASSEATRETQYF	TGTGCCAGCAGTGAAGCGACGAGAGAGACCCAGTACTTC
TRBD2	TRBV6-1	TRBJ2-5	-	CASAPGSGNLLETQYF	TGTGCCAGCGCCCCGGGGAGCGGGAATCTTCTGGAGACCCAGTACTTC
TRBD2	TRBV28	TRBJ2-1	many	CASSSSRVSGAYNEQFF	TGTGCCAGCAGCTCCTCCCGGGTTAGCGGGGCCTACAATGAGCAGTTCTTC
-	TRBV28	TRBJ1-1	many	CASSLSGEAFF	TGTGCCAGCAGTCTATCGGGTGAAGCTTTCTTT
TRBD2	TRBV5-5	TRBJ2-1	once	CASSVRLWASGPNEQFF	TGTGCCAGCAGCGTCCGGCTCTGGGCTAGCGGGCCCAATGAGCAGTTCTTC
-	TRBV7-9	TRBJ2-3	-	CASSPPPARGDTQYF	TGTGCCAGCAGCCCACCGCCGGCAAGGGGAGATACGCAGTATTTT
-	TRBV6-1	TRBJ1-5	many	CASSDPARQWNQPQHF	TGTGCCAGCAGTGATCCCGCCCGACAGTGGAATCAGCCCCAGCATTTT
TRBD1	TRBV19	TRBJ1-1	-	CATKDRANTEAFF	TGTGCCACCAAGGACAGGGCGAACACTGAAGCTTTCTTT
-	TRBV12-3/TRBV12-4	TRBJ2-7	many	CASTRGNLEQYF	TGTGCCAGCACCCGGGGTAATCTCGAGCAGTACTTC
-	TRBV5-1	TRBJ2-2	many	CASENPPGGTGELFF	TGCGCCAGCGAAAACCCGCCCGGGGGAACCGGGGAGCTGTTTTTT
-	TRBV3-1	TRBJ2-7	many	CASSQGEALYEQYF	TGTGCCAGCAGCCAAGGCGAGGCACTCTACGAGCAGTACTTC
-	TRBV28	TRBJ2-7	many	CASRGYSSYEQYF	TGTGCCAGCAGAGGGTATAGCTCCTACGAGCAGTACTTC
-	TRBV24-1	TRBJ2-1	-	CAASDCPLGGCNEQFF	TGTGCCGCCAGTGATTGCCCCCTCGGGGGTTGCAATGAGCAGTTCTTC
-	TRBV28	TRBJ2-5	many	CASSLTTGDEPPTQETQYF	TGTGCCAGCAGTTTAACTACAGGCGACGAGCCTCCAACCCAAGAGACCCAGTACTTC
-	TRBV28	TRBJ2-1	many	CASSSPINSTPEQFF	TGTGCCAGCAGTTCCCCTATTAATTCGACGCCTGAGCAGTTCTTC
-	TRBV6-9	TRBJ1-1	many	CASSYYLGDSQAFF	TGTGCCAGCAGTTATTATTTGGGGGATTCGCAAGCTTTCTTT
TRBD1	TRBV7-9	TRBJ2-5	-	CASSPTTGNQETQYF	TGTGCCAGCAGCCCAACGACAGGGAACCAAGAGACCCAGTACTTC
TRBD2	TRBV18	TRBJ2-1	many	CASSKSGTIYNEQFF	TGTGCCAGCTCAAAAAGCGGGACCATTTACAATGAGCAGTTCTTC
TRBD2	TRBV30	TRBJ2-2	many	CAWSGGTSGTGELFF	TGTGCCTGGAGTGGCGGGACTAGCGGCACCGGGGAGCTGTTTTTT
-	TRBV12-3/TRBV12-4	TRBJ1-1	many	CASTIIRGKGEGGQAFF	TGTGCCAGCACCATTATCCGGGGGAAAGGGGAGGGAGGGCAAGCTTTCTTT
TRBD1	TRBV3-1	TRBJ2-7	many	CASSRGQGGYEQYF	TGTGCCAGCAGCCGCGGACAGGGGGGATACGAGCAGTACTTC
-	TRBV19	TRBJ1-5	many	CASSTGLTLGQPQHF	TGTGCCAGTTCTACAGGCTTGACTCTAGGTCAGCCCCAGCATTTT
TRBD1	TRBV6-5	TRBJ1-5	many	CASSYGTGTNQPQHF	TGTGCCAGCAGTTACGGGACAGGGACTAATCAGCCCCAGCATTTT
TRBD1	TRBV20-1	TRBJ1-1	-	CSARKPGQGNTEAFF	TGCAGTGCTAGAAAACCGGGACAGGGAAACACTGAAGCTTTCTTT
-	TRBV7-9	TRBJ2-3	many	CASSLGGNTDTQYF	TGCGCCAGCAGCTTGGGCGGAAACACAGATACGCAGTATTTT
-	TRBV20-1	TRBJ2-5	-	CSARATTKHF	TGCAGTGCTAGAGCAACGACCAAACACTTC